These 2 T cell receptor beta chains came from one sample sequenced in a study of cytomegalovirus exposure and HLA in healthy donors. PCR amplification relied on 60 Vbeta primers (plus 13 Jbeta primers). TCRdb keeps only in-frame clones here, not all; method: immunoSEQ multiplex PCR. The sample table sets out around 52,000 clones. Sequenced: PBMCs. The receptors originated from a man aged 35-49 years in good health and CMV-seropositive.

V is TRBV27 and J is TRBJ2-2, with D tentatively TRBD2 (5 bases). Trimming took 7 bases from V and 4 from J, leaving 10 bases between them. Germline V gene sequence: CDR1 MNHEY, CDR2 SMNVEV (reference sequence). This CDR3 is 13 amino acids long. CDR3 protein: CASMAGATGELFF. For the CDR3, the DNA is TGTGCCAGCATGGCGGGCGCCACCGGGGAGCTGTTTTTT.

V is TRBV28 and J is TRBJ1-1, with TRBD1 matching 11 bases. The CDR3 extends over 18 amino acids. The trim removed 2 bases at V and 1 base at J, leaving 9 bases unmatched. Germline loops: CDR1 MDHEN, CDR2 SYDVKM. The CDR3 here is CASSLRGQGAVGNTEAFF. In nucleotides, the CDR3 is TGTGCCAGCAGTTTACGAGGACAGGGGGCAGTCGGGAACACTGAAGCTTTCTTT. The whole variable domain, remainder taken from reference TRBV28 and TRBJ1-1, is DVKVTQSSRYLVKRTGEKVFLECVQDMDHENMFWYRQDPGLGLRLIYFSYDVKMKEKGDIPEGYSVSREKKERFSLILESASTNQTSMYLCASSLRGQGAVGNTEAFFGQGTRLTVV.